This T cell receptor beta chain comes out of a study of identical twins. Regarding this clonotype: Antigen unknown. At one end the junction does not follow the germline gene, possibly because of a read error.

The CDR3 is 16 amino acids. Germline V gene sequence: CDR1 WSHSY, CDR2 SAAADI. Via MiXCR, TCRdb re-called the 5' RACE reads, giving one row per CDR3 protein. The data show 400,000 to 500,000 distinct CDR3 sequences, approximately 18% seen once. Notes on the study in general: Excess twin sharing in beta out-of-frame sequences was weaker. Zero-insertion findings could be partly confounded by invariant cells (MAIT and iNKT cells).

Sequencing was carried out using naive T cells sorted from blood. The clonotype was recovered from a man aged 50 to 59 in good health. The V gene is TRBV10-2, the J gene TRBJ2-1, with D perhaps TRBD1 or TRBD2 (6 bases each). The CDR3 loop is CASSESKGGRYNEQLF. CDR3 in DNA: TGCGCCAGCAGTGAGTCGAAGGGGGGACGCTACAATGAGCAGCTCTTC.